These 21 T cell receptor beta chains were all obtained from the same sample, sequenced in a study of blood T cell repertoires in COVID-19. Only in-frame clones appear in the TCRdb table, and some are missing; sequencing was by immunoSEQ multiplex PCR. The table includes some 430,000 clones, 90% detected once. Sequencing input: PBMCs or T cells enriched from blood (not recorded which). The receptors were sampled from a man in his late teens or twenties who had recovered from COVID-19.

The V call is TRBV6-5, the J call TRBJ1-2; D ambiguous. The V end lost 4 bases, the J end lost 8 bases, and 8 bases lay between the germline ends. CDR3 length equals 11 residues. CDR1 MNHEY and CDR2 SVGAGI come from the germline V gene. This chain's CDR3 is CASSSPQGYTF. In nucleotides, the CDR3 is TGTGCCAGCAGTTCCCCGCAGGGCTACACCTTC.

The chain has TRBV19 and TRBJ2-7, with 7 bases lining up with TRBD2. This CDR3 is 13 amino acids long. The germline gives CDR1 LNHDA, CDR2 SQIVND (reference sequence). The junction had 3 bases not matched to a gene; V was cut back by 5 bases and J by 2 bases. For the CDR3, the DNA is TGTGCCAGTAGTCAAGCGGGAACCTACGAGCAGTACTTC. This gives the protein CASSQAGTYEQYF. Together with reference TRBV19 and TRBJ2-7, the CDR3 gives the full variable domain: DGGITQSPKYLFRKEGQNVTLSCEQNLNHDAMYWYRQDPGQGLRLIYYSQIVNDFQKGDIAEGYSVSREKKESFPLTVTSAQKNPTAFYLCASSQAGTYEQYFGPGTRLTVT.

The chain uses TRBV7-9 and TRBJ2-2; 8 nucleotides align to TRBD1. V shed 2 bases, J shed 5 bases, and the junction held 13 bases outside the gene matches. The germline V gene encodes CDR1 SEHNR and CDR2 FQNEAQ (reference sequence). The CDR3 is 18 amino acids. DNA for the CDR3: TGTGCCAGCAGCTTATCTCGGACAGGGTTACTTCGGACCGGGGAGCTGTTTTTT. It translates to CASSLSRTGLLRTGELFF.

The CDR3 DNA is TGTGCCAGCAGTTTAATGGAGTACGAGCAGTACTTC. Translation: CASSLMEYEQYF. The chain links TRBV28 to TRBJ2-7; no firm D call. V dropped 2 bases and J dropped 4 bases, with 6 bases sitting between them. Germline CDR1 is MDHEN and CDR2 is SYDVKM. The CDR3 extends over 12 amino acids.

This clone was seen just once. The gene calls are TRBV3-1 (or the pseudogene TRBV3-2) and TRBJ1-3; 8 positions agree with TRBD1. The germline CDR1 and CDR2 sequences are LGHDT and YNNKEL (reference sequence). The length of the CDR3 is 15 residues. V lost 3 bases to trimming and J lost 2 bases; unmatched junction nucleotides: 3. The CDR3 spells CASSHLDRAGNTIYF. CDR3 DNA sequence: TGTGCCAGCAGCCATCTGGACAGGGCTGGAAACACCATATATTTT.

The chain employs TRBV6-5 and TRBJ2-1; 14 bases match TRBD2. V lost 7 bases, J lost 9 bases, and 5 bases stayed unmatched. Germline CDR1 and CDR2: MNHEY and SVGAGI. The CDR3 spans 14 residues. This CDR3 reads CASKGTSGGSEQFF. The CDR3 nucleotides read TGTGCCAGCAAGGGGACTAGCGGGGGTAGTGAGCAGTTCTTC.

V usage is TRBV7-8 and J usage is TRBJ1-2; no clear D gene. Germline V lookup: CDR1 SGHVS, CDR2 FQNEAQ. The CDR3 totals 15 residues. V shed 0 bases and J shed 3 bases, with 11 bases lying between them. The CDR3 here is CASSLAGGSDYGYTF. CDR3 DNA sequence: TGTGCCAGCAGCTTAGCGGGAGGCAGCGACTATGGCTACACCTTC.

This chain uses TRBV11-3 with TRBJ2-5; D perhaps matches TRBD1 (5 bases). The length of the CDR3 is 16 residues. The V end was cut by 1 base, the J end by 0 bases, with 12 bases between. Germline V gene sequence: CDR1 SGHNT, CDR2 YENEEA. The CDR3 DNA follows: TGTGCCAGCAGCTTAGGCCAACTGACAGACCAAGAGACCCAGTACTTC. As protein: CASSLGQLTDQETQYF.

This chain joins TRBV6-5 and TRBJ1-1; possibly TRBD1 for D (6 bases). The V gene's germline CDR1 is MNHEY and CDR2 SVGAGI. The CDR3 is 14 amino acids. The V end was cut by 7 bases, the J end by 2 bases, with 14 bases between. The CDR3 nucleotides read TGTGCCAGCACCCTTATACAGGGAAACACTGAAGCTTTCTTT. As protein: CASTLIQGNTEAFF.

This clone was observed a single time. The chain carries TRBV28 and TRBJ1-2, with no clear D. Germline CDR1 and CDR2: MDHEN and SYDVKM. This CDR3 region has 13 residues. V lost 5 bases, J lost 4 bases, and 11 bases lay in between. Here the CDR3 reads CASSTPTGYGYTF. The CDR3 DNA reads as TGTGCCAGCAGTACCCCCACCGGCTATGGCTACACCTTC.

The rearrangement uses TRBV7-8 and TRBJ1-3, with D tentatively TRBD1 (5 bases). CDR1 is SGHVS and CDR2 is FQNEAQ in the germline V gene. Trimming took off 2 bases at V and 6 bases at J, with 14 bases between the two ends. The CDR3 covers 15 residues. CDR3 protein: CASSLLVTGENTIYF. The CDR3 nucleotides are TGTGCCAGCAGCTTACTGGTCACAGGTGAAAACACCATATATTTT.

V and J are TRBV2 and TRBJ2-7; D is uncertain. CDR3 length: 14 amino acids. Trimming cost V 3 bases and J 0 bases, with 9 bases left between them. Germline V CDR1 and CDR2: SNHLY, FYNNEI. The DNA for the CDR3 is TGTGCCAGCAGTGACGCGGAGATCTCCTACGAGCAGTACTTC. Amino acids: CASSDAEISYEQYF.

The chain joins TRBV24-1 to TRBJ1-1, with D possibly matching TRBD1 (6 bases). The V end was cut by 4 bases, the J end by 3 bases, with 11 bases between. The CDR3 sequence is 14 residues long. The V gene's germline CDR1 is KGHDR and CDR2 SFDVKD. The chain's CDR3 is CATSEGAEDTEAFF. The CDR3 DNA reads TGTGCCACCAGTGAGGGGGCGGAGGACACTGAAGCTTTCTTT.

The chain's CDR3 is CAWRTAGGSYEQYF. CDR3 coding DNA: TGTGCCTGGAGGACCGCGGGAGGGTCCTACGAGCAGTACTTC. The genes are TRBV30 and TRBJ2-7; 9 bases map to TRBD2. V shed 3 bases, J shed 1 base, and the junction held 4 bases outside the gene matches. The germline CDR1 and CDR2 sequences are GTSNPN and SVGIG (reference sequence). The CDR3 has 14 residues.

The chain combines TRBV5-1 with TRBJ1-1, with 8 nucleotides matching TRBD1. The germline CDR1 and CDR2 sequences are SGHRS and YFSETQ. Losses at the gene ends were 3 bases for V and 6 bases for J; bases not matched to a gene: 7. This CDR3 is built from 14 residues. CDR3 DNA: TGCGCCAGCAGCTCCGGACAGGGACACGCTGAAGCTTTCTTT. Amino acids: CASSSGQGHAEAFF. Complete variable domain (other parts from reference TRBV5-1 and TRBJ1-1): KAGVTQTPRYLIKTRGQQVTLSCSPISGHRSVSWYQQTPGQGLQFLFEYFSETQRNKGNFPGRFSGRQFSNSRSEMNVSTLELGDSALYLCASSSGQGHAEAFFGQGTRLTVV.

The genes are TRBV11-2 and TRBJ1-1; D is unresolved. The CDR3 spans 14 residues. The ends were cut back, 4 bases at V and 0 bases at J, with 9 bases in the middle. Germline loops: CDR1 SGHAT, CDR2 FQNNGV. The CDR3 here is CASSSRHLNTEAFF. The CDR3 DNA is TGTGCCAGCAGCTCAAGACATTTGAACACTGAAGCTTTCTTT.

As regards this clone: This sample includes further DNA sequences coding for the same CDR3. V and J are TRBV19 and TRBJ1-2, with TRBD1 identical over 7 bases. The V segment lost 5 bases and the J segment 2 bases; nucleotides outside the gene matches: 8. The CDR3 is 15 amino acids. Germline CDR1 LNHDA, CDR2 SQIVND (reference sequence). The CDR3 is CASSPRQGLNYGYTF. The CDR3 coding sequence is TGTGCCAGTAGTCCGAGACAGGGCCTGAACTATGGCTACACCTTC. The full variable domain, in which reference TRBV19 and TRBJ1-2 provide the parts outside the CDR3, is DGGITQSPKYLFRKEGQNVTLSCEQNLNHDAMYWYRQDPGQGLRLIYYSQIVNDFQKGDIAEGYSVSREKKESFPLTVTSAQKNPTAFYLCASSPRQGLNYGYTFGSGTRLTVV.

This clone was observed a few times. V gene TRBV7-8 combines with J gene TRBJ1-1; D is possibly TRBD1 (6 bases). Trimming removed 8 bases at V and 5 bases at J, with 24 bases between. Germline V gene data show CDR1 as SGHVS and CDR2 as FQNEAQ. The CDR3 spans 16 residues. CDR3 region: CASSMPRQTGRTEAFF. CDR3 DNA sequence: TGTGCCAGCTCCATGCCCCGACAAACAGGGCGAACTGAAGCTTTCTTT.

The chain recombines TRBV12-3 or TRBV12-4 with TRBJ1-5, with no clear D. This CDR3 contains 13 residues. V was cut by 2 bases and J by 5 bases, with 7 bases left in between. The CDR3 sequence: CASSLFRDQPQHF. The CDR3, as DNA: TGTGCCAGCAGTTTATTCCGGGATCAGCCCCAGCATTTT.

The gene calls are TRBV5-1 and TRBJ1-1; D perhaps matches TRBD1 (6 bases). Trimming pared 1 base from V and 5 bases from J, leaving 18 bases between. Germline CDR1 is SGHRS and CDR2 is YFSETQ. The CDR3 has 16 residues. CDR3 DNA sequence: TGCGCCAGCAGCTTGATATCAGGGGAGGGAAAAACTGAAGCTTTCTTT. It translates to CASSLISGEGKTEAFF.

CDR3 protein: CASSQGPTGSSGNTIYF. In nucleotides, the CDR3 is TGCGCCAGCAGCCAAGGACCGACTGGTTCATCTGGAAACACCATATATTTT. The rearrangement uses TRBV4-1 and TRBJ1-3; the D is unclear. V was shortened by 1 base and J by 1 base, with 14 bases between the two germline ends. The CDR3 runs to 17 residues. CDR1 MGHRA and CDR2 YSYEKL come from the germline V gene.